The 23 T cell receptor beta chains presented below share a single source sample, sequenced in a study of CD8+ T cells in alopecia areata (dated by TCRdb to 2016 to 2018). The library was produced with the immunoSEQ multiplex PCR assay. RNA was extracted from all samples and reverse transcribed into cDNA, which served as template for TCR sequencing. TCRdb's version of the immuneACCESS table is confined to in-frame rearrangements and falls short of the full clone set. An unresolved V gene accounts for under half of the shortfall where checked; the remainder is of unknown origin. The sample contains 110,000 to 150,000 clones, less than 75% of them found a single time. 30% to 45% of the sample belongs to the ten largest clones. Specimen: CD8+ T cells sorted from blood. Source of these receptors: a human donor in good health.

V gene TRBV5-1 combines with J gene TRBJ1-5; D is possibly TRBD1 (5 bases). The CDR3 length is 15 residues. The germline V gene has CDR1 SGHRS and CDR2 YFSETQ. V dropped 0 bases and J dropped 1 base, with 8 bases sitting between them. CDR3 in amino acids: CASSLAGGSNQPQHF. CDR3 sequence (DNA): TGCGCCAGCAGCTTGGCGGGGGGAAGCAATCAGCCCCAGCATTTT.

This chain links TRBV7-8 with TRBJ2-1, with 10 bases aligning to TRBD2. This CDR3 has 16 residues. Germline loops: CDR1 SGHVS, CDR2 FQNEAQ. The junction had 7 bases not matched to a gene; V was cut back by 0 bases and J by 8 bases. CDR3 coding DNA: TGTGCCAGCAGCTTAGCGACCAGCGGGAGGGCCGATGAGCAGTTCTTC. Its translation is CASSLATSGRADEQFF.

This clone occurred a few times. V and J are TRBV2 and TRBJ2-2; D not certain. Germline CDR1 and CDR2: SNHLY and FYNNEI. The ends were cut back, 7 bases at V and 4 bases at J, with 4 bases in the middle. The length of the CDR3 is 11 residues. The CDR3 coding sequence is TGTGCCAGCACTAGCACCGGGGAGCTGTTTTTT. Its translation is CASTSTGELFF.

This chain joins TRBV5-6 and TRBJ1-4; D possibly corresponds to TRBD1 (5 bases). There are 14 residues in the CDR3. Per germline, CDR1 SGHDT and CDR2 YYEEEE. Trimming removed 0 bases from V and 8 bases from J, with 11 bases in between. CDR3 bases: TGTGCCAGCAGCTTGGGTTGGGGGAGCGAAAAACTGTTTTTT. Protein: CASSLGWGSEKLFF.

This chain joins TRBV6-1 and TRBJ2-7, with unresolved D. Germline assignment: CDR1 MNHNS and CDR2 SASEGT. V dropped 7 bases and J dropped 3 bases, with 4 bases sitting between them. This CDR3 has 10 amino acids. CDR3 amino acids: CASKFYEQYF. The DNA of the CDR3 is TGTGCCAGCAAGTTCTACGAGCAGTACTTC.

This clone came up a few times. The V and J genes are TRBV19 and TRBJ2-7; 11 bases fit TRBD2. There are 17 residues in the CDR3. Per germline, CDR1 LNHDA and CDR2 SQIVND (reference sequence). Trimming at V came to 7 bases and at J to 5 bases, leaving 16 bases not matched to a gene. CDR3 coding DNA: TGTGCCAGTACCCGGGTCGTTAGCGGGAGGGCCAGTAACGAGCAGTACTTC. Its protein is CASTRVVSGRASNEQYF.

J is TRBJ2-5 and V is TRBV14; TRBD1 is a possible D gene (5 bases). The germline V and J ends were trimmed by 4 bases and 3 bases, with 6 bases remaining between them. The CDR3 runs 12 residues. Germline V gene sequence: CDR1 SGHDN, CDR2 FVKESK. The CDR3 DNA is TGTGCCAGCAGCCCCAGGGAAGAGACCCAGTACTTC. This sequence encodes CASSPREETQYF.

This clone has only one observation. V and J are TRBV30 and TRBJ2-1, with no clear D. From germline, CDR1 is GTSNPN and CDR2 SVGIG (reference sequence). Trimming left V 0 bases short and J 9 bases short, with 12 bases between. The CDR3 has 13 residues. The CDR3 sequence: CAWSVGGGGEQFF. In DNA, the CDR3 is TGTGCCTGGAGTGTAGGTGGTGGTGGTGAGCAGTTCTTC.

The chain joins TRBV29-1 to TRBJ1-1; no clear D. CDR1 is SQVTM, CDR2 ANQGSEA, per germline. Trimming removed 4 bases at V and 5 bases at J, with 5 bases between. The CDR3 totals 10 residues. This CDR3 is CSVGSTEAFF. CDR3 DNA: TGCAGCGTTGGGAGTACTGAAGCTTTCTTT.

The chain employs TRBV4-2 and TRBJ2-7, with D uncertain. The V gene lost 1 base and the J gene lost 5 bases, with 6 bases spanning the gap. The CDR3 has 12 residues. Germline V gene data show CDR1 as LGHNA and CDR2 as YNFKEQ. The DNA of the CDR3 is TGTGCCAGCAGCCAAGTGGGGAACGAGCAGTACTTC. Residues: CASSQVGNEQYF.

The chain links TRBV11-2 to TRBJ2-5; D remains ambiguous. Germline V CDR1 and CDR2: SGHAT, FQNNGV. The V end lost 2 bases, the J end lost 6 bases, and 13 bases lay between the germline ends. The CDR3 is 14 amino acids. The chain's CDR3 is CASSLKRVGQTQYF. CDR3 DNA: TGTGCCAGCAGCTTAAAACGGGTAGGCCAGACCCAGTACTTC.

This clone was counted a few times. The rearrangement joins TRBV5-1 to TRBJ2-7; 10 bases agree with TRBD2. Germline V CDR1 and CDR2: SGHRS, YFSETQ. The CDR3 length is 14 residues. Trimming at V came to 3 bases and at J to 2 bases, leaving 2 bases not matched to a gene. The CDR3, as DNA: TGCGCCAGCAGCTCGAGCGGGAGGGCCTACGAGCAGTACTTC. Translation: CASSSSGRAYEQYF.

To note about this clone: Other DNA sequences of this sample code for an identical CDR3. The J gene is TRBJ2-7, the V gene TRBV29-1; D gene uncertain. V was shortened by 4 bases and J by 4 bases, with 5 bases between the two germline ends. This CDR3 region has 10 residues. Germline-derived CDR1 and CDR2 are SQVTM and ANQGSEA. The CDR3 sequence is CSVVGYEQYF. Here the CDR3 DNA reads TGCAGCGTTGTGGGTTACGAGCAGTACTTC.

This clone has just a few counts. The gene calls are TRBV29-1 and TRBJ2-7; TRBD2 is a possible D gene (5 bases). V gave up 4 bases and J gave up 7 bases, with 11 bases separating them. CDR1 and CDR2 (germline): SQVTM, ANQGSEA. CDR3 length: 11 amino acids. The CDR3 DNA sequence: TGCAGCGTTGTAGTAACGGGGGAGCAGTACTTC. This codes for CSVVVTGEQYF.

This chain links TRBV10-3 with TRBJ2-5, with D possibly being TRBD1 or TRBD2 (5 bases each). V gave up 2 bases and J gave up 3 bases, with 10 bases separating them. CDR3 size: 14 residues. Per germline, CDR1 ENHRY and CDR2 SYGVKD. The CDR3 is CAISEPEGKETQYF. The CDR3 bases are TGTGCCATCAGTGAGCCCGAGGGGAAAGAGACCCAGTACTTC.

This chain connects TRBV6-4 to TRBJ2-2; D is ambiguous. Germline assignment: CDR1 MRHNA and CDR2 SNTAGT. The CDR3 totals 13 residues. The V gene lost 4 bases and the J gene lost 1 base, with 4 bases spanning the gap. Here the CDR3 DNA reads TGTGCCAGCAGTGTTCAGAACACCGGGGAGCTGTTTTTT. It is translated as CASSVQNTGELFF.

The chain employs TRBV7-6 and TRBJ2-5, with D maybe TRBD2 (5 bases). CDR3 length: 14 amino acids. The germline CDR1 and CDR2 sequences are SGHVS and FNYEAQ. Trimming cost V 4 bases and J 5 bases, with 14 bases left between them. The CDR3 DNA sequence: TGTGCCAGCAGCTCGGGCCTACCGGGGGAGACCCAGTACTTC. Its protein product is CASSSGLPGETQYF.

This chain links TRBV2 with TRBJ2-7, with D perhaps being TRBD1 or TRBD2 (5 bases each). The CDR3 totals 13 residues. Deletions cut 6 bases from V and 1 base from J, with 10 bases between. Germline V gene sequence: CDR1 SNHLY, CDR2 FYNNEI. The CDR3 nucleotides read TGTGCCAGCAGGGGTGGGACGTCCTACGAGCAGTACTTC. This encodes CASRGGTSYEQYF.

This clone was detected a few times. The rearrangement links TRBV19 to TRBJ1-5; TRBD1 matches at 7 bases. Trimming at V came to 5 bases and at J to 1 base, leaving 2 bases not matched to a gene. CDR1 and CDR2 (germline): LNHDA, SQIVND (reference sequence). The CDR3 runs to 14 residues. The CDR3 nucleotides read TGTGCCAGTAGTGCACAGGGGAGCAATCAGCCCCAGCATTTT. Its translation: CASSAQGSNQPQHF.

This clone was detected a few times. V and J are TRBV2 and TRBJ2-5; 11 bases match TRBD2. The CDR3 is 16 residues long. V lost 7 bases, J lost 1 base, and 8 bases stayed unmatched. In germline, CDR1 is SNHLY, CDR2 FYNNEI. This chain's CDR3 is CASNHLAGGIQETQYF. The CDR3 coding sequence is TGTGCCAGCAATCACTTAGCGGGAGGGATCCAAGAGACCCAGTACTTC.

This clone is a singleton in its sample. The V gene is TRBV30, the J gene TRBJ1-5, with a tentative D call TRBD1 (5 bases). The germline V and J ends were trimmed by 3 bases and 10 bases, with 16 bases remaining between them. This CDR3 is 13 amino acids long. Germline values: CDR1 GTSNPN, CDR2 SVGIG (reference sequence). CDR3 sequence: CAWRGGAGQPQHF. The CDR3, as DNA: TGTGCCTGGAGGGGAGGGGCGGGCCAACCCCAGCATTTT.

V and J are TRBV7-9 and TRBJ1-2; weak D call: TRBD1 (6 bases). The V and J ends lost 1 base and 3 bases respectively, with 12 bases between them. The CDR3 loop spans 15 amino acids. Germline values: CDR1 SEHNR, CDR2 FQNEAQ (reference sequence). The CDR3 reads CASSLGPQGHYGYTF. The CDR3 nucleotides are TGTGCCAGCAGCTTAGGACCACAGGGACACTATGGCTACACCTTC.

The chain carries TRBV7-9 and TRBJ2-1; 9 bases line up with TRBD2. The CDR3 has 15 amino acids. From germline, CDR1 is SEHNR and CDR2 FQNEAQ (reference sequence). With 3 bases clipped from V and 6 bases from J, the junction kept 6 bases outside the gene matches. The CDR3 region has the DNA TGTGCCAGCAGCTTGGCGGGAGGGGTTCTCAATGAGCAGTTCTTC. Amino acids: CASSLAGGVLNEQFF.